These T cell receptor beta chains were read from a single sample in a study of blood T cell repertoires in COVID-19. Produced via immunoSEQ multiplex PCR; TCRdb's table is partial and in-frame only. This table holds a few hundred thousand clones, over 85% found once. The sample comprised PBMCs or T cells enriched from blood (not recorded which). The receptors stem from a woman aged 30 to 39 who had recovered from COVID-19. Both conserved end residues are part of each CDR3. D genes are given only for firm matches. Expanded clones are given a class, and other clones once, few, many or no size at all.

v_gene,abundance,d_gene,j_gene,len,CDR3aa,CDR3nt
TRBV28,.,TRBD1,TRBJ1-2,14,CASSYSGGGYGYTF,TGTGCCAGCAGTTATTCAGGGGGTGGGTATGGCTACACCTTC
TRBV2,once,TRBD1,TRBJ1-6,15,CASSVGQNYNSPLHF,TGTGCCAGCAGCGTGGGACAGAACTATAATTCACCCCTCCACTTT
TRBV6-5,.,.,TRBJ2-1,12,CARTSPYNEQFF,TGTGCCAGGACTAGTCCGTACAATGAGCAGTTCTTC
TRBV28,.,TRBD2,TRBJ2-1,16,CASSLSASGSNNEQFF,TGTGCCAGCAGTTTATCGGCTAGCGGGAGTAACAATGAGCAGTTCTTC
TRBV18,.,.,TRBJ2-1,20,CASSPLMDGFAAATYNEQFF,TGTGCCAGCTCACCCCTCATGGACGGGTTCGCAGCGGCAACATACAATGAGCAGTTCTTC
TRBV5-6,.,.,TRBJ2-3,13,CASSPEGKDTQYF,TGTGCCAGCAGCCCGGAGGGCAAGGATACGCAGTATTTT
TRBV27,.,TRBD2,TRBJ2-1,16,CASSSLGRGSYNEQFF,TGTGCCAGCAGTTCCCTAGGGCGGGGGTCCTACAATGAGCAGTTCTTC
TRBV7-9,.,.,TRBJ1-2,13,CAATEGLGYGYTF,TGTGCCGCAACGGAAGGACTAGGCTATGGCTACACCTTC
TRBV11-2,few,.,TRBJ1-5,16,CASSLAMGQKNQPQHF,TGTGCCAGCAGCTTAGCGATGGGGCAGAAAAATCAGCCCCAGCATTTT
TRBV15,.,.,TRBJ1-2,16,CATSTPRREDNYGYTF,TGTGCCACCAGCACTCCCCGAAGGGAGGATAACTATGGCTACACCTTC
TRBV4-1,.,.,TRBJ2-7,17,CASSQPPLEGRVYEQYF,TGCGCCAGCAGCCAGCCCCCTTTGGAGGGTAGGGTCTACGAGCAGTACTTC
TRBV28,.,.,TRBJ1-3,14,CASTLGGLGNTIYF,TGTGCCAGCACCCTGGGGGGGCTTGGAAACACCATATATTTT
TRBV9,once,TRBD2,TRBJ2-7,16,CASSVGGTSGSHEQYF,TGTGCCAGCAGCGTAGGGGGGACTAGCGGGAGCCACGAGCAGTACTTC
TRBV7-3,.,TRBD1,TRBJ2-1,14,CASSLGQINNEQFF,TGTGCCAGCAGCCTGGGACAGATCAACAATGAGCAGTTCTTC
TRBV5-8,.,.,TRBJ1-3,15,CASSYGQSSGNTIYF,TGTGCCAGCAGCTACGGACAGTCCTCTGGAAACACCATATATTTT
TRBV28,.,.,TRBJ1-5,17,CASSFHLRGKSNQPQHF,TGTGCCAGCAGTTTCCATCTTAGGGGGAAAAGCAATCAGCCCCAGCATTTT
TRBV6-6,.,TRBD2,TRBJ2-7,17,CASSLLSSGLAGYEQYF,TGTGCCAGCAGTCTCCTCAGCTCGGGACTAGCGGGTTACGAGCAGTACTTC
TRBV4-1,.,.,TRBJ1-3,15,CASSDRQVSTNTIYF,TGCGCCAGCAGCGACAGACAGGTTTCGACGAACACCATATATTTT
TRBV27,.,.,TRBJ2-7,15,CASSLSERSSYEQYF,TGTGCCAGCAGTTTATCCGAGAGGAGCTCCTACGAGCAGTACTTC
TRBV4-1,.,TRBD2,TRBJ2-1,17,CASSRFSGTSGHNEQFF,TGCGCCAGCAGCCGGTTTTCCGGGACTAGCGGACACAATGAGCAGTTCTTC
TRBV28,once,TRBD1,TRBJ1-2,13,CASRSGQGYGYTF,TGTGCCAGCAGGTCCGGACAGGGCTATGGCTACACCTTC
TRBV4-2,.,.,TRBJ1-6,16,CASSQDFGEGNSPLHF,TGTGCCAGCAGCCAAGATTTCGGGGAAGGTAATTCACCCCTCCACTTT
TRBV19,.,.,TRBJ1-2,14,CASSAQGELYGYTF,TGTGCCAGTAGTGCCCAGGGCGAGCTCTATGGCTACACCTTC
TRBV19,.,TRBD2,TRBJ2-7,15,CASSTQTSWRYEQYF,TGTGCCAGTAGTACCCAGACTAGCTGGAGATACGAGCAGTACTTC
TRBV5-8,.,TRBD2,TRBJ2-7,15,CASSLGGLADFEQYF,TGTGCCAGCAGCTTGGGGGGACTAGCGGACTTCGAGCAGTACTTC
TRBV7-8,.,TRBD1,TRBJ2-2,16,CASSLGQALNTGELFF,TGTGCCAGCAGCCTTGGACAGGCTTTGAACACCGGGGAGCTGTTTTTT
TRBV11-2,.,TRBD1,TRBJ2-5,18,CASSFRRKLDRGGETQYF,TGTGCCAGCAGCTTTAGGCGGAAGTTGGACAGGGGAGGCGAGACCCAGTACTTC
TRBV18,.,.,TRBJ2-3,16,CASSPIAGAVTDTQYF,TGTGCCAGCTCACCAATTGCAGGCGCCGTCACAGATACGCAGTATTTT
TRBV12-3/TRBV12-4,.,.,TRBJ1-2,12,CASSFRDYGYTF,TGTGCCAGCAGTTTCAGGGACTATGGCTACACCTTC
TRBV4-2,.,TRBD2,TRBJ2-7,18,CASSQTGTSGRFVSEQYF,TGTGCCAGCAGCCAAACCGGGACTAGCGGGAGGTTCGTCTCCGAGCAGTACTTC
TRBV25-1,once,TRBD1,TRBJ1-2,13,CASSDSDRAGYTF,TGTGCCAGCAGTGATTCGGACAGGGCTGGCTACACCTTC
TRBV5-4,.,TRBD1,TRBJ1-2,16,CASTTEGTGGAYGYTF,TGTGCCAGCACCACCGAGGGGACAGGGGGCGCCTATGGCTACACCTTC
TRBV19,.,TRBD2,TRBJ2-1,14,CASSISSGRALEIF,TGTGCCAGTAGTATAAGTAGCGGGAGGGCCTTAGAAATCTTC
TRBV9,.,.,TRBJ1-6,16,CASSVGPDSYNSPLHF,TGTGCCAGCAGCGTAGGTCCAGATTCCTATAATTCACCCCTCCACTTT
TRBV21-1,.,.,TRBJ1-1,15,CASRSWTIKNTEAFF,TGTGCCAGCCGGAGTTGGACTATCAAGAACACTGAAGCTTTCTTT
TRBV6-4,.,.,TRBJ1-1,14,CASSDSEEGTEAFF,TGTGCCAGCAGTGACTCGGAGGAGGGGACTGAAGCTTTCTTT
TRBV5-4,.,.,TRBJ2-3,16,CASSPNLKGGTDTQYF,TGTGCCAGCAGCCCCAATCTGAAGGGGGGCACAGATACGCAGTATTTT
TRBV19,few,.,TRBJ1-2,15,CASSIDRVAARGYTF,TGTGCCAGTAGTATAGATCGGGTCGCCGCGCGGGGCTACACCTTC
TRBV5-1,.,TRBD2,TRBJ2-5,17,CASAKEGVAGNQETQYF,TGCGCCAGCGCGAAGGAGGGAGTAGCGGGGAATCAAGAGACCCAGTACTTC
TRBV7-3,.,TRBD1,TRBJ1-2,15,CASSRRQGALSGYTF,TGTGCCAGCAGTCGAAGACAGGGGGCTCTGTCTGGCTACACCTTC
TRBV7-9,.,TRBD2,TRBJ2-7,14,CASSSSSGSYEQYF,TGTGCCAGCAGCAGCTCTAGCGGGTCCTACGAGCAGTACTTC
TRBV3-1/TRBV3-2,.,.,TRBJ2-5,16,CASSQDPGGAGGTQYF,TGTGCCAGCAGCCAAGATCCGGGTGGGGCTGGTGGGACCCAGTACTTC
TRBV10-2,once,.,TRBJ1-2,17,CASSENGLARGGGGYTF,TGCGCCAGCAGTGAGAACGGGTTAGCGCGTGGCGGTGGTGGCTACACCTTC
TRBV7-9,.,.,TRBJ1-3,14,CASSFREIGNTIYF,TGTGCCAGCAGCTTCAGGGAAATTGGAAACACCATATATTTT
TRBV28,.,.,TRBJ1-2,13,CASSPEAAYGYTF,TGTGCCAGCAGTCCCGAGGCCGCCTATGGCTACACCTTC
TRBV6-5,once,TRBD2,TRBJ2-1,16,CASSYSGASGINEQFF,TGTGCCAGCAGTTACTCGGGGGCTAGCGGGATTAATGAGCAGTTCTTC
TRBV5-1,.,.,TRBJ1-5,14,CASSYDGLNQPQHF,TGCGCCAGCAGCTACGACGGACTGAATCAGCCCCAGCATTTT
TRBV4-2,.,.,TRBJ1-5,16,CASSQDSGLGDQPQHF,TGTGCCAGCAGCCAAGATTCGGGTTTAGGGGATCAGCCCCAGCATTTT
TRBV9,once,TRBD1,TRBJ1-2,14,CASSVDGTVYGYTF,TGTGCCAGCAGCGTAGACGGGACAGTCTATGGCTACACCTTC
TRBV6-5,.,.,TRBJ2-7,13,CASSYGAGYEQYF,TGTGCCAGCAGTTACGGGGCAGGCTACGAGCAGTACTTC
TRBV20-1,once,.,TRBJ2-4,16,CSASSVRQLAKNIQYF,TGCAGTGCTAGTTCAGTCCGACAACTAGCCAAAAACATTCAGTACTTC
TRBV7-9,.,TRBD2,TRBJ2-3,16,CASSAAGLTSTDTQYF,TGTGCCAGCAGCGCAGCGGGGCTAACTAGCACAGATACGCAGTATTTT
TRBV7-2,.,TRBD2,TRBJ2-3,16,CASSRRLASSTDTQYF,TGTGCCAGCAGCCGCAGACTAGCGTCTAGCACAGATACGCAGTATTTT